These 23 T cell receptor beta chains were sequenced from one sample in a study of shared clonotypes between healthy human individuals. Some clones are missing from TCRdb's copy, which holds only in-frame ones; the method was immunoSEQ multiplex PCR. The sample shows roughly 2.5 million clones, over 85% of them seen only once. The sequenced sample consisted of naive CD4+ T cells sorted from blood. Documented subset: CD45RA+ positively selected. Receptors were obtained from a man aged 18 to 35 in good health.

This chain connects TRBV5-1 to TRBJ1-1; no clear D. The V end was cut by 2 bases, the J end by 4 bases, with 9 bases between. The V gene's germline CDR1 is SGHRS and CDR2 YFSETQ. The CDR3 consists of 13 residues. CDR3: CASSFGTGTEAFF. CDR3 DNA sequence: TGCGCCAGCAGCTTCGGTACGGGCACTGAAGCTTTCTTT. Full variable domain (missing parts from reference TRBV5-1 and TRBJ1-1): KAGVTQTPRYLIKTRGQQVTLSCSPISGHRSVSWYQQTPGQGLQFLFEYFSETQRNKGNFPGRFSGRQFSNSRSEMNVSTLELGDSALYLCASSFGTGTEAFFGQGTRLTVV.

This chain joins TRBV28 and TRBJ2-3; no firm D call. V was trimmed by 5 bases and J by 1 base, leaving 4 bases between them. Germline V CDR1 and CDR2: MDHEN, SYDVKM. This CDR3 is 12 amino acids long. DNA for the CDR3: TGTGCCAGCAGTGTCCGCACAGATACGCAGTATTTT. Residues: CASSVRTDTQYF.

About this clone itself: Different DNA sequences within this sample yield the same CDR3. The gene calls are TRBV6-5 and TRBJ2-7; 7 positions match TRBD1. This CDR3 region has 14 residues. After removal of 5 bases from V and 3 bases from J, the junction contained 7 bases not matched to a gene. CDR1 is MNHEY and CDR2 is SVGAGI in the germline V gene. The CDR3 loop is CASSSPGQNYEQYF. CDR3 DNA: TGTGCCAGCAGTAGCCCGGGACAGAACTACGAGCAGTACTTC.

This clone occurred once. This sequence joins TRBV18 and TRBJ2-5; D is uncertain. Trimming cost V 6 bases and J 1 base, with 9 bases left between them. Germline values: CDR1 KGHSH, CDR2 LQKENI. This CDR3 is built from 13 residues. The CDR3 region is CASSTSVQETQYF. DNA for the CDR3: TGTGCCAGCTCTACCTCCGTCCAAGAGACCCAGTACTTC.

The chain joins TRBV2 to TRBJ2-2, with 8 bases lining up with TRBD2. This CDR3 comprises 16 residues. V lost 2 bases and J lost 7; bases outside the gene matches: 9. The germline gives CDR1 SNHLY, CDR2 FYNNEI. The chain's CDR3 is CASSEIGSGVYGELFF. In DNA form, the CDR3 reads TGTGCCAGCAGTGAAATAGGTAGCGGGGTATACGGGGAGCTGTTTTTT.

Regarding this clone: The junction differs from germline at one of its ends, possibly a read error. The chain uses TRBV6-4 and TRBJ2-7; a weak D match, TRBD2 (5 bases). The germline CDR1 and CDR2 sequences are MRHNA and SNTAGT. The CDR3 totals 14 residues. This CDR3 is CASSYSRGSYEQYF. In DNA form, the CDR3 reads TGTGCCAGCAGTTACTCTCGGGGTTCCTACGAGCAGTACTTC.

The rearrangement joins TRBV5-1 to TRBJ2-7; weak D call: TRBD1 (6 bases). Germline CDR1 and CDR2: SGHRS and YFSETQ. Trimming took 3 bases from V and 2 from J, leaving 15 bases between them. This CDR3 contains 15 residues. The CDR3 reads CASSSRDTSTYEQYF. CDR3 bases: TGCGCCAGCAGCTCGAGGGACACCTCGACCTACGAGCAGTACTTC.

This chain joins TRBV10-3 and TRBJ2-1, with D possibly being TRBD1 (6 bases). CDR3 size: 16 residues. The V end was cut by 7 bases, the J end by 1 base, with 17 bases between. Germline V gives CDR1 ENHRY, CDR2 SYGVKD. The CDR3 nucleotides are TGTGCCATCAAGCCGGGACACCCCCTTTCCTACAATGAGCAGTTCTTC. Its protein is CAIKPGHPLSYNEQFF.

The rearrangement uses TRBV5-1 and TRBJ2-4, with 8 bases lining up with TRBD2. Germline V gene lookup returns CDR1 SGHRS and CDR2 YFSETQ. The CDR3 extends over 14 amino acids. The J segment lost 7 bases and the V segment lost 1 base, leaving 4 bases of the junction unmatched. CDR3 protein: CASSLISGENIQYF. DNA of the CDR3: TGCGCCAGCAGCTTGATTAGCGGGGAGAACATTCAGTACTTC.

The chain has TRBV28 and TRBJ1-2, with D tentatively TRBD1 (5 bases). The CDR3 runs 15 residues. The V and J ends lost 3 bases and 14 bases respectively, with 25 bases between them. Germline values: CDR1 MDHEN, CDR2 SYDVKM. CDR3 protein: CASSLPRGEGERGTF. The CDR3 coding sequence is TGTGCCAGCAGTTTGCCCCGGGGGGAAGGGGAGAGAGGGACCTTC.

As regards this clone: This specimen includes other DNA sequences encoding the same CDR3. This chain connects TRBV2 to TRBJ1-1, with 7 bases lining up with TRBD1. Germline values: CDR1 SNHLY, CDR2 FYNNEI. With 5 bases clipped from V and 0 bases from J, the junction kept 3 bases outside the gene matches. This CDR3 is 14 amino acids long. The CDR3 reads CASSIQGLNTEAFF. CDR3 nucleotide sequence: TGTGCCAGCAGTATACAGGGGTTGAACACTGAAGCTTTCTTT. Full variable domain (remainder filled in from reference TRBV2 and TRBJ1-1): EPEVTQTPSHQVTQMGQEVILRCVPISNHLYFYWYRQILGQKVEFLVSFYNNEISEKSEIFDDQFSVERPDGSNFTLKIRSTKLEDSAMYFCASSIQGLNTEAFFGQGTRLTVV.

The chain recombines TRBV18 with TRBJ2-7, with TRBD2 identical over 11 bases. V was pared by 0 bases and J by 2 bases, with 3 bases of the junction left unmatched. The CDR3 extends over 16 amino acids. Germline assignment: CDR1 KGHSH and CDR2 LQKENI. The DNA of the CDR3 is TGTGCCAGCTCACCACCGGGACTAGCGGTTGCCTACGAGCAGTACTTC. Translated: CASSPPGLAVAYEQYF.

V is TRBV2 and J is TRBJ1-2; D uncertain. Germline assignment: CDR1 SNHLY and CDR2 FYNNEI. This CDR3 has 12 amino acids. V was trimmed by 8 bases and J by 1 base, leaving 8 bases between them. The CDR3 protein is CASVDLNYGYTF. The DNA for the CDR3 is TGTGCCAGCGTCGACCTTAACTATGGCTACACCTTC.

This chain joins TRBV30 and TRBJ2-1, with 8 bases lining up with TRBD1. The trim removed 2 bases at V and 6 bases at J, leaving 6 bases unmatched. Germline V gene lookup returns CDR1 GTSNPN and CDR2 SVGIG (reference sequence). The CDR3 covers 14 residues. CDR3 loop: CAWSPRGLANEQFF. The CDR3 region has the DNA TGTGCCTGGAGTCCCAGGGGGCTAGCCAATGAGCAGTTCTTC. The full variable domain, completed using reference TRBV30 and TRBJ2-1, is SQTIHQWPATLVQPVGSPLSLECTVEGTSNPNLYWYRQAAGRGLQLLFYSVGIGQISSEVPQNLSASRPQDRQFILSSKKLLLSDSGFYLCAWSPRGLANEQFFGPGTRLTVL.

Comments on this clone: The same CDR3 arises from other DNA sequences in this sample as well. The gene calls are TRBV10-3 and TRBJ1-1; TRBD1 matches 11 bases. Germline-derived CDR1 and CDR2 are ENHRY and SYGVKD. V dropped 6 bases and J dropped 4; count of bases not matched to a gene: 4. The CDR3 totals 14 residues. CDR3 region: CAIRPGTGGTEAFF. CDR3 in DNA: TGTGCCATCAGACCCGGGACAGGGGGCACTGAAGCTTTCTTT.

The CDR3 sequence: CASRMNVGGENTEAFF. DNA for the CDR3: TGTGCCAGTAGGATGAATGTCGGGGGCGAGAACACTGAAGCTTTCTTT. The V and J genes are TRBV19 and TRBJ1-1; tentative D call: TRBD1 (6 bases). Germline V lookup: CDR1 LNHDA, CDR2 SQIVND (reference sequence). CDR3 length: 16 amino acids. V was trimmed by 6 bases and J by 1 base, leaving 18 bases between them.

The chain is built from TRBV10-3 and TRBJ2-1; 10 nucleotides line up with TRBD2. CDR1 ENHRY and CDR2 SYGVKD come from the germline V gene. The CDR3 consists of 15 residues. Germline trimming cut 8 bases from V and 2 bases from J; bases unmatched to any gene: 6. The CDR3 nucleotides are TGTGCCATCGGCGACAGCGGGAGGGCCTACAATGAGCAGTTCTTC. As protein: CAIGDSGRAYNEQFF.

CDR3 in amino acids: CASGPETGFAVYGYTF. CDR3 nucleotide sequence: TGTGCCAGCGGACCGGAAACAGGGTTCGCCGTCTATGGCTACACCTTC. This chain uses TRBV7-6 with TRBJ1-2, with TRBD1 as a possible D gene (6 bases). The V end was cut by 8 bases, the J end by 4 bases, with 23 bases between. The CDR3 covers 16 residues. CDR1 SGHVS and CDR2 FNYEAQ come from the germline V gene. The full variable domain, its missing parts supplied by reference TRBV7-6 and TRBJ1-2, is GAGVSQSPRYKVTKRGQDVALRCDPISGHVSLYWYRQALGQGPEFLTYFNYEAQQDKSGLPNDRFSAERPEGSISTLTIQRTEQRDSAMYRCASGPETGFAVYGYTFGSGTRLTVV.

In this sample, this clone turned up a few times. The sample has other DNA sequences that encode this CDR3 too. The chain joins TRBV18 to TRBJ1-2, with 9 bases aligning to TRBD1. The germline V gene has CDR1 KGHSH and CDR2 LQKENI. V was pared by 4 bases and J by 2 bases, with 2 bases of the junction left unmatched. The CDR3 consists of 14 residues. The CDR3 loop reads CASSRDRENYGYTF. CDR3 bases: TGTGCCAGCTCACGGGACAGGGAGAACTATGGCTACACCTTC.

CDR3 sequence: CASSESMGERYNEQFF. CDR3 DNA sequence: TGCGCCAGCAGTGAGTCAATGGGGGAGCGGTACAATGAGCAGTTCTTC. This chain joins TRBV10-1 and TRBJ2-1; the D gene could be TRBD1 or TRBD2 (5 bases each). The CDR3 contains 16 residues. V lost 0 bases, J lost 4 bases, and 13 bases lay in between. Per the germline V gene, CDR1 is WNHNN and CDR2 is SYGVQD (reference sequence).

The chain uses TRBV18 and TRBJ2-7, with D unresolved. The length of the CDR3 is 13 residues. Trimming cost V 2 bases and J 5 bases, with 10 bases left between them. The germline V gene encodes CDR1 KGHSH and CDR2 LQKENI. CDR3 bases: TGTGCCAGCTCACCAGGTGGTCAAGACGAGCAGTACTTC. Amino acids: CASSPGGQDEQYF.

V is TRBV21-1 and J is TRBJ1-2. TRBV21-1 is shown as a pseudogene. This CDR3 contains 13 residues. The DNA of the CDR3 is TGTGCCAGCAGCAGATCCCTTAACTATGGCTACACCTTC. This sequence encodes CASSRSLNYGYTF.

The V and J genes are TRBV5-1 and TRBJ2-1; 9 bases are a match to TRBD1. The germline CDR1 and CDR2 sequences are SGHRS and YFSETQ. The CDR3 has 16 amino acids. J gave up 9 bases and V 0 bases, and 10 bases lay outside the gene matches. CDR3 region: CASSLGPGQGSGEQFF. As DNA, the CDR3 is TGCGCCAGCAGCTTGGGGCCGGGACAGGGCTCGGGTGAGCAGTTCTTC.